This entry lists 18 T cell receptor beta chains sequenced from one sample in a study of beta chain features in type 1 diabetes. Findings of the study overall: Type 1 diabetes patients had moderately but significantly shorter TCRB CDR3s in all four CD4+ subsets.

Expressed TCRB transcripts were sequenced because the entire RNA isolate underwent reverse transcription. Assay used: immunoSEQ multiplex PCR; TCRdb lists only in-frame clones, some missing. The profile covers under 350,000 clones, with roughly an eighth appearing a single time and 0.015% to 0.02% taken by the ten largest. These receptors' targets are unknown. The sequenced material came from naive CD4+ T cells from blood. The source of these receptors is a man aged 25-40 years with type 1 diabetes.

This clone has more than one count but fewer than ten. The CDR3: CASSPPGGTSSQYF. The CDR3 DNA reads TGTGCCAGCAGCCCCCCGGGTGGCACTAGCTCGCAGTATTTT. The chain employs TRBV9 and TRBJ2-3, with a possible D match to TRBD2 (6 bases). Germline CDR1 reads SGDLS; CDR2 reads YYNGEE. Deletions cut 4 bases from V and 10 bases from J, with 19 bases between. The CDR3 contains 14 residues. Together with reference TRBV9 and TRBJ2-3, the CDR3 gives the full variable domain: DSGVTQTPKHLITATGQRVTLRCSPRSGDLSVYWYQQSLDQGLQFLIQYYNGEERAKGNILERFSAQQFPDLHSELNLSSLELGDSALYFCASSPPGGTSSQYFGPGTRLTVL.

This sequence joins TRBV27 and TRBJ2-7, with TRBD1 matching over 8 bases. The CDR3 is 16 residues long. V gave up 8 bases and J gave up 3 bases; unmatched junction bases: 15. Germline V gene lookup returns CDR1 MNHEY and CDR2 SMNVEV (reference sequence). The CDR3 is CASAPLGAGGFYEQYF. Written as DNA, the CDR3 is TGTGCCAGCGCCCCTCTCGGGGCAGGGGGCTTCTACGAGCAGTACTTC.

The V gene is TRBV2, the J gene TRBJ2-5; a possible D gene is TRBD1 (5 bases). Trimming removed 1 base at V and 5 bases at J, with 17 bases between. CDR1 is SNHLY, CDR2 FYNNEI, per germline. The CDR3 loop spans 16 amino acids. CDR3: CASSEEVAGNGETQYF. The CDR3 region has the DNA TGTGCCAGCAGTGAAGAGGTTGCAGGGAATGGGGAGACCCAGTACTTC.

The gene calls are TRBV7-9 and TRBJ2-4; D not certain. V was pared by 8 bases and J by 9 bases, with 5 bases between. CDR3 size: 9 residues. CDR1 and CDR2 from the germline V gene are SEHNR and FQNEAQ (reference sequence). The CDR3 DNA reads TGTGCCAGCGCGTCCATTCAGTACTTC. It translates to CASASIQYF.

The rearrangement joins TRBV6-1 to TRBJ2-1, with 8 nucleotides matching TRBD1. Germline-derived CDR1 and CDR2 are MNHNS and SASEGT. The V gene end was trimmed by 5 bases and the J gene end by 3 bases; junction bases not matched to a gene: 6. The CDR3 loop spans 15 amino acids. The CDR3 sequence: CASSQGAGGYNEQFF. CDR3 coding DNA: TGTGCCAGCAGTCAGGGGGCCGGGGGCTACAATGAGCAGTTCTTC.

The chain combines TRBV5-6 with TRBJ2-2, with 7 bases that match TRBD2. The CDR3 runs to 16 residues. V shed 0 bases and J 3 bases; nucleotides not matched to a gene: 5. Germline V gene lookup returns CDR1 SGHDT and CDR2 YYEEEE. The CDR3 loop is CASSLAAGAYTGELFF. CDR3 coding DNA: TGTGCCAGCAGCTTGGCGGCGGGAGCTTACACCGGGGAGCTGTTTTTT.

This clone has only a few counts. The DNA for the CDR3 is TGTGCCAGCAGTGCTGGGACTAGCTGGGAGACCCAGTACTTC. Residues: CASSAGTSWETQYF. The chain joins TRBV2 to TRBJ2-5; 9 bases line up with TRBD2. The germline V gene has CDR1 SNHLY and CDR2 FYNNEI. V dropped 4 bases and J dropped 5; count of bases not matched to a gene: 5. This CDR3 has 14 residues.

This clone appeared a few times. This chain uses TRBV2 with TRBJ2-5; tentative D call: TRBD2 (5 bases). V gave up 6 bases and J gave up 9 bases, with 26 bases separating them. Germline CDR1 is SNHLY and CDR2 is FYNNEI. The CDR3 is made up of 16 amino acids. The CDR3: CASRPRVATSNGAQYF. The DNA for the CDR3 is TGTGCCAGCAGGCCCCGGGTAGCTACCTCCAACGGGGCCCAGTACTTC.

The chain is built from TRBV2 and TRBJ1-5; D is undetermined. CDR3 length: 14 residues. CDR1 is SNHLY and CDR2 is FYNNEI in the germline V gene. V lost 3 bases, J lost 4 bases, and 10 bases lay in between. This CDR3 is CASSEGLTNQPQHF. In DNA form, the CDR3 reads TGTGCCAGCAGTGAGGGCCTCACAAATCAGCCCCAGCATTTT.

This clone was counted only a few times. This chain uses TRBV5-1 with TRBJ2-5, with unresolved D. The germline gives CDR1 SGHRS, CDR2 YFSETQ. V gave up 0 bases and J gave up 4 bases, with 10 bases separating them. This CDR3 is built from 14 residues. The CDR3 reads CASSLGAIGETQYF. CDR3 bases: TGCGCCAGCAGCTTGGGCGCAATCGGAGAGACCCAGTACTTC.

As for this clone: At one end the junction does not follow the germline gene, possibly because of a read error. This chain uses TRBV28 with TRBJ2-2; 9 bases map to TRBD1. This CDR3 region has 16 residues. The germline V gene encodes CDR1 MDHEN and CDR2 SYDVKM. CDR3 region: CASRPPGTGNAGELFF. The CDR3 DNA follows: TGTGCCAGCAGACCACCGGGGACAGGGAACGCCGGGGAGCTGTTTTTT.

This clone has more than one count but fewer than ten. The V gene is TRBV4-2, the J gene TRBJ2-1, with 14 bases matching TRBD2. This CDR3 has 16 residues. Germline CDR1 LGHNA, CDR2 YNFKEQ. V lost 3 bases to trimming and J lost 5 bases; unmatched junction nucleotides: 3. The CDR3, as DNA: TGTGCCAGCAGCCAGATGACTAGCGGGAGGGACAATGAGCAGTTCTTC. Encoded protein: CASSQMTSGRDNEQFF.

The CDR3 is CASSSRQEGGGYTF. In nucleotides, the CDR3 is TGTGCCAGCAGTTCGAGACAGGAAGGTGGAGGCTACACCTTC. The chain carries TRBV27 and TRBJ1-2; weak D call: TRBD1 (6 bases). In germline, CDR1 is MNHEY, CDR2 SMNVEV (reference sequence). Trimming pared 4 bases from V and 8 bases from J, leaving 17 bases between. The CDR3 runs 14 residues.

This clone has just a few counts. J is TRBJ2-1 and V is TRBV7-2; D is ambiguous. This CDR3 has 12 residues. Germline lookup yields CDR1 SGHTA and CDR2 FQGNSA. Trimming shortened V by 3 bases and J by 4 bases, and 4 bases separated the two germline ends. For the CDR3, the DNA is TGTGCCAGCAGCTTTTCGTACAATGAGCAGTTCTTC. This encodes CASSFSYNEQFF.

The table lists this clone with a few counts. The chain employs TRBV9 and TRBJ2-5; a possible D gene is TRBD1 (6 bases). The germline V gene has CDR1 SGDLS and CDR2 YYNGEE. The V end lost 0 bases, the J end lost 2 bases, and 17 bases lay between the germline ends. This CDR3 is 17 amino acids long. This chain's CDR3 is CASSVDPGTTPQETQYF. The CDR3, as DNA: TGTGCCAGCAGCGTAGATCCCGGGACAACACCTCAAGAGACCCAGTACTTC.

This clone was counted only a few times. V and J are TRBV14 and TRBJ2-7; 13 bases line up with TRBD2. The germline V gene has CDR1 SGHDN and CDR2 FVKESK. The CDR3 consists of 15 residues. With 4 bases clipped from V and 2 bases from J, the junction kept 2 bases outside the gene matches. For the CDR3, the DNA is TGTGCCAGCAGCCGGGGACTAGCGGGACCCTACGAGCAGTACTTC. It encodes CASSRGLAGPYEQYF.

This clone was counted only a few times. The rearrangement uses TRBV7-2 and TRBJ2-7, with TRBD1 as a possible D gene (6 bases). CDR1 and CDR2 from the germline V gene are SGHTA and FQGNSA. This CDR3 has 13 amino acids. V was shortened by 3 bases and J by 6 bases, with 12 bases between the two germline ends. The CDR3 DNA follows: TGTGCCAGCAGCTTTACAGGGCCCGCCGAGCAGTACTTC. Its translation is CASSFTGPAEQYF.

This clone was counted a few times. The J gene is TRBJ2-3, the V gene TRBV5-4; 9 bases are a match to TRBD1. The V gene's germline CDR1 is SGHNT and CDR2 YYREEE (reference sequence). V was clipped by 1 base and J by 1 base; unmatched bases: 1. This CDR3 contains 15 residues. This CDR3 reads CASSLTGGGTDTQYF. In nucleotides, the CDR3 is TGTGCCAGCAGCTTGACAGGGGGCGGCACAGATACGCAGTATTTT.